This record concerns one TCR beta chain sequence. Its specificity is unknown. This record comes from a study of cytomegalovirus exposure and HLA in healthy donors. Primers: 60 Vbeta forward and 13 Jbeta reverse. Measured with immunoSEQ multiplex PCR; TCRdb has only the in-frame clones, and not every one. In the table there are 50,000 or so clones, over 75% of which are singletons. Study-wide results and caveats: An analysis that was carried out later associated 15,000 to 20,000 TCR beta sequences with HLA alleles at 0.05 false discovery rate. Rates of TCR association differed by HLA locus in a later analysis, with DRB1 highest and HLA-C lowest. The authors excluded some V segments, including TRBV6-2 and TRBV6-3, as indistinguishable.

The junction had 7 bases not matched to a gene; V was cut back by 4 bases and J by 5 bases. CDR3 length: 14 amino acids. The V gene's germline CDR1 is SGHTA and CDR2 FQGTGA. V gene TRBV7-3 combines with J gene TRBJ2-7; 8 bases are a match to TRBD1. This clonotype was sampled from a boy aged 5-17 years in good health and CMV-seropositive. What was sequenced was PBMCs. This CDR3 reads CASSSTGGIDEQYF. The CDR3 coding sequence is TGTGCCAGCAGCTCCACAGGGGGGATCGACGAGCAGTACTTC.